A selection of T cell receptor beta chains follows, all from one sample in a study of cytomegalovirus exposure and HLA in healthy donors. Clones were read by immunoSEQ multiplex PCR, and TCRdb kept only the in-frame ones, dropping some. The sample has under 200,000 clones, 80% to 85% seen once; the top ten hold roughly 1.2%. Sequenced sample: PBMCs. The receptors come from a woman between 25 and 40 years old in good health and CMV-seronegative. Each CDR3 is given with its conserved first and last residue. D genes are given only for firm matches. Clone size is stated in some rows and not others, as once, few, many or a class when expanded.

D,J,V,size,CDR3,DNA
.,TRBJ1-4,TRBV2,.,CASSEDTVFNEKLFF,TGTGCCAGCAGTGAAGACACAGTATTTAATGAAAAACTGTTTTTT
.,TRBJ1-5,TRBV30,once,CAWSVGGGGQNQPQHF,TGTGCCTGGAGTGTTGGTGGGGGGGGCCAGAATCAGCCCCAGCATTTT
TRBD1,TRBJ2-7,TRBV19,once,CASGRDRASYEQYF,TGTGCCAGTGGCCGGGACAGGGCCTCCTACGAGCAGTACTTC
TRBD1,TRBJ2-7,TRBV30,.,CAWREQPGTGSYEQYF,TGTGCCTGGAGGGAACAACCCGGGACAGGGTCCTACGAGCAGTACTTC
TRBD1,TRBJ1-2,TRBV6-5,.,CASSRTGALGGYTF,TGTGCCAGCAGCCGGACAGGTGCCTTAGGGGGCTACACCTTC
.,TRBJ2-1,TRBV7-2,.,CASSYGVTEQFF,TGTGCCAGCAGCTACGGGGTGACTGAGCAGTTCTTC
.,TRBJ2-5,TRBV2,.,CASSSPGTSQETQYF,TGTGCCAGCAGCTCCCCCGGGACAAGTCAAGAGACCCAGTACTTC
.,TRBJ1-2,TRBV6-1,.,CASRAGGLYYGYTF,TGTGCCAGCAGGGCAGGAGGCCTCTACTATGGCTACACCTTC
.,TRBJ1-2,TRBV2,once,CASSDPTVRGYTF,TGTGCCAGCAGTGACCCAACAGTACGCGGCTACACCTTC
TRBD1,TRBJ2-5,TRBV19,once,CASAGTGAMAQYF,TGTGCCAGTGCCGGGACAGGGGCGATGGCCCAGTACTTC
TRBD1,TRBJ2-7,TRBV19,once,CASSIVRDRSYEQYF,TGTGCCAGTAGTATCGTCCGGGACAGATCCTACGAGCAGTACTTC
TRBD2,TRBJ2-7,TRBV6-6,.,CASSSVKGLADYEQYF,TGTGCCAGCAGTTCTGTCAAGGGACTAGCGGACTACGAGCAGTACTTC
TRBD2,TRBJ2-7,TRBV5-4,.,CASRVAGQYEQYF,TGTGCCAGCAGGGTAGCGGGCCAATACGAGCAGTACTTC
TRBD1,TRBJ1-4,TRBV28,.,CASSTPGQGEKLFF,TGTGCCAGCAGTACACCGGGACAGGGTGAAAAACTGTTTTTT
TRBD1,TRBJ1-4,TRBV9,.,CASSAEERTGSWEKLFF,TGTGCCAGCAGCGCAGAAGAGCGGACAGGGTCTTGGGAAAAACTGTTTTTT
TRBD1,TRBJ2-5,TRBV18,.,CASSLPTGRETQYF,TGTGCCAGCTCACTGCCGACAGGGAGAGAGACCCAGTACTTC
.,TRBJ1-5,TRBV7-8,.,CASSAPGLNQPQHF,TGTGCCAGCAGCGCCCCAGGGCTAAATCAGCCCCAGCATTTT
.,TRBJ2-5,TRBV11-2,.,CASSLAGGLETQYF,TGTGCCAGCAGCTTAGCGGGGGGCTTAGAGACCCAGTACTTC
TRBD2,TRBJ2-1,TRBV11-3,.,CASSSSGSYNEQFF,TGTGCCAGCAGCTCTAGCGGATCCTACAATGAGCAGTTCTTC
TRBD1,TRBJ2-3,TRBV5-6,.,CASSHDRESTDTQYF,TGTGCCAGCAGCCACGACAGGGAGAGCACAGATACGCAGTATTTT
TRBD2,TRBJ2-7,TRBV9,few,CASSASGGALEQYF,TGTGCCAGCAGCGCGAGCGGGGGGGCCCTCGAGCAGTACTTC
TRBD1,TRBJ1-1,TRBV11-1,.,CASSRRDSKNTEAFF,TGTGCCAGCAGCCGTCGGGACAGCAAGAACACTGAAGCTTTCTTT
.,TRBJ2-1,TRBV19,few,CASSISETGSYNEQFF,TGTGCCAGTAGTATTTCAGAGACAGGAAGTTACAATGAGCAGTTCTTC
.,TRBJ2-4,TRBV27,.,CASSQIGAIAKNIQYF,TGTGCCAGCAGTCAAATTGGGGCCATAGCCAAAAACATTCAGTACTTC
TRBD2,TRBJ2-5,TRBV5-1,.,CASSSGLALETQYF,TGCGCCAGCAGCTCGGGACTAGCTTTGGAGACCCAGTACTTC
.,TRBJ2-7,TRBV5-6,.,CASSMDTSYEQYF,TGTGCCAGCAGCATGGACACCTCCTACGAGCAGTACTTC
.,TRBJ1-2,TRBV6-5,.,CASRELSNYGYTF,TGTGCCAGCAGAGAGCTTTCTAACTATGGCTACACCTTC
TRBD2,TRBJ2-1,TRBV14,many,CASRFFGTSGSNEQFF,TGTGCCAGCAGGTTTTTTGGGACTAGCGGGTCCAATGAGCAGTTCTTC
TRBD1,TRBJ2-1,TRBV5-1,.,CASRTGQGNNEQFF,TGCGCCAGCAGGACGGGACAGGGGAACAATGAGCAGTTCTTC
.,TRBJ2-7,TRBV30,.,CAWSPSAGTYEQYF,TGTGCCTGGAGTCCAAGTGCCGGGACCTACGAGCAGTACTTC
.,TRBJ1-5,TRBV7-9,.,CASSLSGQGNQPQHF,TGTGCCAGCAGCTTAAGTGGTCAGGGAAATCAGCCCCAGCATTTT
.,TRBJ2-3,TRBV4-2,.,CASSQVPASNTDTQYF,TGTGCCAGCAGCCAAGTCCCGGCTAGCAACACAGATACGCAGTATTTT
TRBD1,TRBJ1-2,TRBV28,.,CASRGDRVYGYTF,TGTGCCAGCAGGGGGGACAGGGTCTATGGCTACACCTTC
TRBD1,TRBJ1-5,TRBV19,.,CASSIGDRGQPQHF,TGTGCCAGTAGTATAGGAGACAGGGGCCAGCCCCAGCATTTT
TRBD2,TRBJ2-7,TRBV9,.,CASSVEAGVKEQYF,TGTGCCAGCAGCGTAGAGGCGGGAGTGAAGGAGCAGTACTTC
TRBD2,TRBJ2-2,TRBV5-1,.,CASSDGTTDTGELFF,TGCGCCAGCAGCGACGGGACTACCGACACCGGGGAGCTGTTTTTT
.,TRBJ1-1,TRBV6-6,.,CASSSPNRGTEAFF,TGTGCCAGCAGTTCCCCAAATCGCGGCACTGAAGCTTTCTTT
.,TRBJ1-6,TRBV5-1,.,CASSWGDYSYNSPLHF,TGCGCCAGCAGCTGGGGGGACTACTCCTATAATTCACCCCTCCACTTT
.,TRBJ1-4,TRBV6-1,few,CASRKGGENEKLFF,TGTGCCAGCAGAAAAGGGGGGGAGAATGAAAAACTGTTTTTT
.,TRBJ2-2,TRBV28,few,CASSRRGELFF,TGTGCCAGCAGTCGGAGGGGGGAGCTGTTTTTT
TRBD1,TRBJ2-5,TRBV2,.,CASKRGQGGETQYF,TGTGCCAGCAAGCGAGGACAGGGAGGAGAGACCCAGTACTTC
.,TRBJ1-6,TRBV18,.,CASGMGGNNSPLHF,TGTGCCAGCGGGATGGGGGGAAATAATTCACCCCTCCACTTT
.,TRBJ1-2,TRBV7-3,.,CASSKQRGGSYGYTF,TGTGCCAGCAGCAAGCAACGGGGGGGTAGCTATGGCTACACCTTC
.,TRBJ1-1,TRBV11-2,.,CASSLPRDTEAFF,TGTGCCAGCAGCTTACCGAGAGACACTGAAGCTTTCTTT
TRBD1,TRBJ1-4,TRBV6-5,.,CASSLDRINEKLFF,TGTGCCAGCAGTTTGGACAGGATTAATGAAAAACTGTTTTTT